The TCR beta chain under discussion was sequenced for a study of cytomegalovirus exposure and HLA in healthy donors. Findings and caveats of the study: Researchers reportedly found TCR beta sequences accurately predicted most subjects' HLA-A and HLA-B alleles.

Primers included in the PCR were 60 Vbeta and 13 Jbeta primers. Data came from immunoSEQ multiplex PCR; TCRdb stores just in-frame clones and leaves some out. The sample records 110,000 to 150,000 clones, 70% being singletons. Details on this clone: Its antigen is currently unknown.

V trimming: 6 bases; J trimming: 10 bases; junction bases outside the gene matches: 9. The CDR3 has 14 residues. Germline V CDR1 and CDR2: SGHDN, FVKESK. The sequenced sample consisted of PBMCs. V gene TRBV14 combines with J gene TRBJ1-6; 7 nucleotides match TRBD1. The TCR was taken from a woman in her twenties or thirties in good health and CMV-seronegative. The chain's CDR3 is CASSPDRVYSPLHF. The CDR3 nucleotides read TGTGCCAGCAGTCCCGACAGGGTGTACTCACCCCTCCACTTT.